This T cell receptor beta chain is from a study of blood T cell repertoires in COVID-19. Across the whole study: The analysed material was cDNA or gDNA that came from T cells, B-cell-depleted T cells, or PBMCs.

Authors' processing steps: Reference gene primer amplification gave nucleated cell count estimates. TCRdb's copy holds only in-frame clones and misses some; the assay was immunoSEQ multiplex PCR. V, J and clone size reflect that table, while D and trimming were determined from the DNA. Among some 180,000 clones listed, about nine tenths were seen once. The V gene end was trimmed by 5 bases and the J gene end by 8 bases; junction bases not matched to a gene: 10. This CDR3 is 14 amino acids long. Germline V gives CDR1 SGHAT, CDR2 FQNNGV. The sequenced sample consisted of peripheral blood. V is TRBV11-2 and J is TRBJ2-5; TRBD1 aligns across 8 bases. The receptor was derived from a man aged 40-50 years with acute or convalescent COVID-19. The DNA of the CDR3 is TGTGCCAGCAGCCCGGGACAGGCCGGGTATACCCAGTACTTC. Protein sequence: CASSPGQAGYTQYF. Combining the CDR3 with reference TRBV11-2 and TRBJ2-5 gives the whole variable domain EAGVAQSPRYKIIEKRQSVAFWCNPISGHATLYWYQQILGQGPKLLIQFQNNGVVDDSQLPKDRFSAERLKGVDSTLKIQPAKLEDSAVYLCASSPGQAGYTQYFGPGTRLLVL.